This TCR beta chain was sequenced for a study of blood T cell repertoires in COVID-19. Study in general: The United States, Italy and Spain provided the acute and convalescent COVID-19 samples. T cells, B-cell-depleted T cells, or PBMCs provided the cDNA or gDNA that served as material.

The CDR3 contains 16 residues. V gave up 4 bases and J gave up 4 bases; unmatched junction bases: 13. In germline, CDR1 is MNHEY, CDR2 SMNVEV (reference sequence). Per the authors' pipeline: Scientists estimated how many nucleated cells there were by amplifying reference gene primers. Sequencing used immunoSEQ multiplex PCR; TCRdb keeps in-frame clones, though not all of them. V and J calls and clone size come straight from that table; D and trimming were deduced from the DNA. The sample lists 150,000 to 200,000 clones, approximately 90% occurring once. The sequence derives from a man between 18 and 29 years old with active or convalescent COVID-19. Sample: peripheral blood. This chain joins TRBV27 and TRBJ2-7, with 7 bases aligning to TRBD2. The CDR3 coding sequence is TGTGCCAGCAGTTCCCTCCAAGGACTAGAGTATTACGAGCAGTACTTC. It specifies CASSSLQGLEYYEQYF.